Below, 8 T cell receptor beta chains from the same sample are listed, as sequenced in a study of blood T cell repertoires in COVID-19. The protocol was immunoSEQ multiplex PCR, while the TCRdb copy is restricted to in-frame clones and leaves out a portion. The sample includes 63,000 or so clones, around 92% seen only once; the top ten take over 1.2%. The sequencing sample was made of peripheral blood. The receptor set was obtained from a man between 60 and 75 years old with acute or convalescent COVID-19.

The chain has TRBV7-9 and TRBJ1-3, with TRBD1 identical over 7 bases. This CDR3 has 13 amino acids. V lost 5 bases to trimming and J lost 4 bases; unmatched junction nucleotides: 2. Germline CDR1 is SEHNR and CDR2 is FQNEAQ (reference sequence). The CDR3, as DNA: TGTGCCAGCAGCGCGGGACAGGGAAACACCATATATTTT. Protein: CASSAGQGNTIYF.

The chain uses TRBV5-4 and TRBJ2-3; 12 bases fit TRBD2. Germline V gene sequence: CDR1 SGHNT, CDR2 YYREEE (reference sequence). The trim removed 4 bases at V and 6 bases at J, leaving 9 bases unmatched. The CDR3 runs 16 residues. Written as DNA, the CDR3 is TGTGCCAGCAGCCCGACTTCTAGCGGGGGGGCGGATACGCAGTATTTT. Translation gives CASSPTSSGGADTQYF.

The V gene is TRBV5-6, the J gene TRBJ1-1; D remains unclear. V lost 7 bases, J lost 5 bases, and 24 bases lay in between. The CDR3 consists of 16 residues. Per the germline V gene, CDR1 is SGHDT and CDR2 is YYEEEE. The CDR3 region is CASLRTGAERSTEAFF. CDR3 in DNA: TGTGCCAGCTTGCGAACGGGAGCCGAACGATCAACTGAAGCTTTCTTT.

The chain joins TRBV3-1 (or the pseudogene TRBV3-2) to TRBJ1-4; D perhaps matches TRBD1 (6 bases). CDR3 length: 16 amino acids. The V gene's germline CDR1 is LGHDT and CDR2 YNNKEL (reference sequence). The ends were cut back, 4 bases at V and 7 bases at J, with 19 bases in the middle. The CDR3 reads CASSRNGGGWVEKLFF. DNA for the CDR3: TGTGCCAGCAGCCGGAATGGCGGGGGCTGGGTTGAAAAACTGTTTTTT.

This chain uses TRBV15 with TRBJ2-3, with TRBD2 matching over 11 bases. Germline trimming cut 2 bases from V and 3 bases from J; bases unmatched to any gene: 4. CDR1 is LNHNV, CDR2 YYDKDF, per germline (reference sequence). This CDR3 is 16 amino acids long. This CDR3 reads CATSRPSGGTTDTQYF. The CDR3 nucleotides read TGTGCCACCAGCAGACCTAGCGGGGGGACAACAGATACGCAGTATTTT.

The rearrangement joins TRBV6-5 to TRBJ1-1; 8 bases match TRBD1. This CDR3 region has 13 residues. Germline V gives CDR1 MNHEY, CDR2 SVGAGI. Germline trimming cut 6 bases from V and 11 bases from J; bases unmatched to any gene: 11. The CDR3 region is CASRTGQAVWAFF. In DNA, the CDR3 is TGTGCCAGCAGAACGGGACAGGCCGTTTGGGCTTTCTTT.

This sequence joins TRBV7-3 and TRBJ2-2; possibly TRBD1 for D (6 bases). This CDR3 is built from 14 residues. V was clipped by 6 bases and J by 4 bases, with 12 bases between them. Germline V gene lookup returns CDR1 SGHTA and CDR2 FQGTGA. CDR3 amino acids: CASSLTGPTGELFF. The CDR3 DNA reads TGTGCCAGCAGTTTGACAGGACCCACCGGGGAGCTGTTTTTT. Full variable domain (outside the CDR3, taken from reference TRBV7-3 and TRBJ2-2): GAGVSQTPSNKVTEKGKYVELRCDPISGHTALYWYRQSLGQGPEFLIYFQGTGAADDSGLPNDRFFAVRPEGSVSTLKIQRTERGDSAVYLCASSLTGPTGELFFGEGSRLTVL.

This clone was observed a few times. This chain connects TRBV9 to TRBJ1-1; D gene uncertain. V lost 2 bases and J lost 2, with 10 bases in between. The CDR3 has 14 amino acids. Per the germline V gene, CDR1 is SGDLS and CDR2 is YYNGEE. The CDR3 protein is CASSVGASNTEAFF. The CDR3 DNA reads TGTGCCAGCAGCGTGGGAGCTTCTAACACTGAAGCTTTCTTT. The entire variable domain, with the rest obtained from reference TRBV9 and TRBJ1-1, is as follows: DSGVTQTPKHLITATGQRVTLRCSPRSGDLSVYWYQQSLDQGLQFLIQYYNGEERAKGNILERFSAQQFPDLHSELNLSSLELGDSALYFCASSVGASNTEAFFGQGTRLTVV.